The T cell receptor (beta chain) under discussion was sequenced for a study of cytomegalovirus exposure and HLA in healthy donors (dated by TCRdb to about 2017). About the study as a whole: An earlier analysis of several hundred of the donors reported approximately 290 Gb of sequence data and roughly 110 million unique TCR beta sequences from roughly 200 million T cells. The study combined high-throughput TCR immunosequencing, statistical association of individual TCRs with disease status, and machine learning to predict cytomegalovirus infection status. The study aimed to test whether signatures of past pathogen exposure could be identified by cataloging public T cell receptors. HLA typing covered class I and class II loci at four-digit resolution. The later analysis used no new phenotypic data to find candidate immune exposures, relying instead on TCR beta sequences and their occurrence across donors. The study profiled the T cell repertoires of hundreds of subjects by immunosequencing and related them to cytomegalovirus serostatus. Among around 400 genotyped donors of the cohort, an average of around 250,000 unique TCR beta nucleotide sequences was sequenced per donor, of which approximately 18% were non-productive. A separate validation cohort of roughly 120 different subjects was used in addition to the roughly 720-subject first cohort. All discovery cohort repertoires had been generated on a single sequencing platform. Among the roughly 400 genotyped donors, around 81% belonged to the genetic ancestry cluster associated with self-reported Caucasian donors. An earlier analysis of approximately 630 of the donors applied high-throughput TCR beta sequencing to assess whether each TCR beta V gene segment acted as functional or pseudogenic. Several DR-DQ haplotypes were treated as single units for association and clustering because of strong linkage in the cohort. Approximately 310 gigabases of sequencing data and around 85 million unique TCR sequences made up an early release that covered 640 HLA-typed donors. Donor age, sex, ethnicity and CMV serostatus were compiled alongside the repertoire data. Typing coverage varied by locus: about 620-630 donors for A, B, C, DRB1 and DQB1; roughly 510 for DQA1; over 600 for DPA1; more than 450 for DPB1. In a later genetic analysis, genome-wide SNP genotypes for about three fifths of the 666 donors were used, and that subset was treated as a discovery cohort. To study patterns of TCR occurrence, a later analysis re-analyzed previously published TCR beta repertoires from around 670 donors and added high-resolution HLA genotyping. What the authors observed across the whole study: Because HLA typing was unavailable for some donors at each locus, only the typed subset was used in association tests. In vitro tests confirmed that a few of the cytomegalovirus-associated TCR beta chains recognize cytomegalovirus antigens. Linkage disequilibrium might explain the correlated functional status among segregating V segments, but an unknown experimental factor could not be ruled out. The authors suggested that the approach could potentially be extended to other disease states and immunological phenotypes. A later genetic analysis associated a missense DCLRE1C variant with V-gene and J-gene trimming of TCR beta chains, and an independent cohort replicated the association. Because counts were too low, about 18 rarely observed V segments, including chromosome 9 orphons, were left out of the earlier analysis of 500 to 750 of the donors. According to a later analysis, parvovirus B19, influenza, CMV and Epstein-Barr virus appeared linked to several top co-occurrence clusters. A further reported finding was that TCR beta sequences accurately predicted the HLA-A and HLA-B alleles for most subjects in the first cohort. According to a later analysis, most CMV-associated TCR beta chains appeared to be HLA-restricted, and the HLA associations seemed to be driven largely by CMV exposure. In a later analysis, 16,951 TCR beta sequences were associated with specific HLA alleles at a false discovery rate of 0.05. Because the 87-base-pair reads could not distinguish some IMGT-functional V segments, including TRBV6-2 and TRBV6-3, those segments were excluded. CMV serostatus was the only immune exposure information available for the cohort. The classifier was reported to diagnose cytomegalovirus status with high specificity and sensitivity in both the original and validation cohorts. Assigning TCR associations to individual alleles was difficult when HLA alleles, especially DR and DQ, strongly co-occurred. The sequencing pipeline was judged likely to have produced a cluster of highly shared sequence variants as a technical artifact. The cohort was sequenced for TCR beta chains only, and without alpha or paired-chain data the features that could be detected were limited. In an earlier analysis of around 600 of the donors, most TCR beta V segments were observed in productive rearrangements about 87% or about 30% of the time, broadly matching IMGT annotations. In a later analysis, TCR association rates were found to vary across HLA loci, with the most associated TCRs seen for DRB1 alleles and the fewest for HLA-C alleles. Roughly uniform sequencing depth across donors was assumed in presence/absence analyses, although this assumption may not hold. A later genetic analysis reported fewer N-insertions in productive TCRs among donors in an Asian-associated ancestry cluster than the roughly 700-donor mean. Across donors, most TCR sequences were observed very rarely, whereas some public TCRs were present in many individuals. The study listed around 160 TCR beta chains as associated with cytomegalovirus. Compared with equally common non-associated chains, HLA-associated TCR beta chains in a later analysis were more clonally expanded and had lower generation probabilities.

V is clipped by 6 bases and J by 4 bases, and the sequence between their germline boundaries is 18 bases long. The germline V gene yields MNHEY for CDR1 and SVGAGI for CDR2. The CDR3 covers 15 residues, taking in both the cysteine and the phenylalanine. The sequence is cut down to CDR3 DNA, 45 bases in frame from base 1. The cohort consisted of fewer than 700 healthy bone marrow donors. Cohort members were all nominally healthy when sampled, although unrecorded immune exposures were likely present. The donor tested CMV seronegative and was one of the 352 seronegative cohort members. Every donor gave a peripheral blood sample, and the peripheral blood mononuclear cells from that sample were used for TCR beta sequencing. Genomic DNA was extracted from the blood cell samples with the Qiagen DNeasy Blood Extraction Kit. As concerns this clone: Its antigen specificity is not known. No base-level quality is on record; no much larger clone is a single base apart.

Library generation was performed with the immunoSEQ multiplex PCR assay. For the multiplex PCR, a mixture combining 60 forward primers for TCR Vbeta segments and 13 reverse primers for TCR Jbeta segments was used. A multiplex PCR assay on genomic DNA amplified the CDR3 region of rearranged TCR beta genes. The amplified TCR beta libraries were sequenced on the Illumina HiSeq System as 87-base-pair reads. In the authors' own workflow: Across the 600 to 700 repertoires, a later analysis counted 80 million or so unique TCR beta chains, approximately 10 million of which were shared by at least two donors. Raw reads were error-corrected and collapsed into unique sequences with a nearest-neighbor algorithm that merged closely related sequences to remove PCR and sequencing errors. V, D and J gene segments were assigned by aligning CDR3 sequences to IMGT reference sequences. For a sequence to be retained, a match of at least six nucleotides to both a V gene segment and a J gene segment was required. Rearrangements were classified as productive when the CDR3 lacked stop codons and remained in frame with V and J, and all other rearrangements were classified as non-productive. CDR3 was defined by IMGT convention, running from the second conserved V-encoded cysteine to the conserved J-encoded phenylalanine. The earlier analysis of 450 to 750 of the donors excluded any sequence lacking an unambiguous match to a single V gene segment. In an earlier analysis of approximately 590 of the donors, a V segment was called functional when productive rearrangements were above 56.7%, and segregating when the standard deviation between donors exceeded 5%. A statistical classification framework was built to diagnose cytomegalovirus status from the catalog of TCR beta chain sequences. In a later analysis, V and J genes were assigned by comparing TCR nucleotide sequences against IMGT/GENE-DB human TR gene sequences. A later analysis assigned CDR3 sequences and most-parsimonious VDJ recombination scenarios with the TCRdist pipeline. In a later analysis, every TCR beta chain was defined by the combination of its CDR3 amino acid sequence and its V-gene family, and reads without a unique V-gene family were dropped. A later analysis removed 550 to 650 highly shared, low-generation-probability nucleotide sequences to deal with suspected cross-contamination and a sequencing artifact. For each public chain, a later analysis derived a clonal expansion index from normalized ranks of inferred template counts within each repertoire. Generation probabilities in a later analysis came from a VDJ recombination model fitted to out-of-frame rearrangements, and those results were checked against IGoR. In a later analysis, hypergeometric tests were used to score TCR-TCR, TCR-HLA and TCR-CMV co-occurrence, with a repertoire-size bias correction applied to TCR pairs. A later analysis estimated false discovery rates by permuting HLA or CMV assignments 20 times. A later analysis grouped co-occurring TCRs with DBSCAN, adding TCRdist sequence similarity when clustering within HLA-allele-positive subsets. Repertoires with fewer than 30,000 or more than 120,000 public chains, plus five repertoires with anomalous nucleotide sharing, were excluded from co-occurrence clustering. TCRdb provides this immuneACCESS table in a form limited to in-frame rearrangements. Some clones are lacking; in checked studies, under half of them reflect an unresolved V gene, and why the rest are absent is not known. V, J and clone size derive from that table, while D and trimming were established from the DNA sequence. The table for this sample lists approximately 120,000 clones; roughly three quarters of them were counted only once. The ten top clones hold roughly 0.99% of the sample.

This receptor chain uses TRBV6-5 and TRBJ1-2; the D gene is possibly TRBD1, with 5 bases matching. Sequencing was performed on PBMCs. This clonotype was obtained from a woman in her 30s in good health and CMV-seronegative. CDR3 reads: CASSNGGGRFYGYTF. The bases read TGTGCCAGCAGCAATGGGGGAGGACGGTTCTATGGCTACACCTTC.